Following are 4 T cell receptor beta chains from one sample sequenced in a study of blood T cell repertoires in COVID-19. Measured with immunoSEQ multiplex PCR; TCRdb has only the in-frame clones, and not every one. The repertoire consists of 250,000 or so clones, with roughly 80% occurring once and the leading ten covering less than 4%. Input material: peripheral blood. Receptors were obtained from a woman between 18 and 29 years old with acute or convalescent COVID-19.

This chain's CDR3 is CASSDSPGTVYGYTF. Written as DNA, the CDR3 is TGTGCCAGCAGTGACTCACCGGGGACAGTCTATGGCTACACCTTC. The chain is built from TRBV6-4 and TRBJ1-2; 7 bases line up with TRBD1. The junction had 5 bases not matched to a gene; V was cut back by 0 bases and J by 4 bases. This CDR3 region has 15 residues. Germline-derived CDR1 and CDR2 are MRHNA and SNTAGT.

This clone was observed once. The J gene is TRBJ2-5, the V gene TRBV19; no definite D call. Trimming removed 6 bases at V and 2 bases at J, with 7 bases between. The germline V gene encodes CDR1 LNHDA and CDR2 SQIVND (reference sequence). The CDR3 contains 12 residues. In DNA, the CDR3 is TGTGCCAGTAGAGGCAGGCAAGAGACCCAGTACTTC. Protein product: CASRGRQETQYF.

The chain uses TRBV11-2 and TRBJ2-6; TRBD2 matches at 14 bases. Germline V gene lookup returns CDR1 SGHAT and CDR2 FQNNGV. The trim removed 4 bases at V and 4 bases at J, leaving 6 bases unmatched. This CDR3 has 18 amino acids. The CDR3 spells CASSSGLAGVLGANVLTF. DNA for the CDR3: TGTGCCAGCAGCTCGGGACTAGCGGGAGTATTAGGGGCCAACGTCCTGACTTTC.

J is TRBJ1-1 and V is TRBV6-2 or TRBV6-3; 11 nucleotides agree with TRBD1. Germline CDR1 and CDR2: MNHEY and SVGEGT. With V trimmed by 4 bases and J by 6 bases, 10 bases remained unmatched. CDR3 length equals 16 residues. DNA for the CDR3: TGTGCCAGCAGTTTCGGACAGGGGGCCCTAGTCGCTGAAGCTTTCTTT. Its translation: CASSFGQGALVAEAFF.